These 6 T cell receptor beta chains originate from one sample sequenced in a study of T cell responses to AZD1222 COVID-19 vaccine. Profiling relied on immunoSEQ multiplex PCR, and the TCRdb table lists in-frame clones only, not all of them. The sample has some 86,000 clones, more than 70% seen once. Here the sequenced sample was peripheral blood, taken on day 0 of AZD1222 vaccination. All receptors come from an adult in good health.

The chain links TRBV28 to TRBJ1-1; D may be TRBD1 (5 bases). CDR1 and CDR2 from the germline V gene are MDHEN and SYDVKM. V was pared by 6 bases and J by 1 base, with 12 bases between. The CDR3 spans 14 residues. CDR3 DNA: TGTGCCAGCAGCCCCCTCCAGGGGAACACTGAAGCTTTCTTT. It is translated as CASSPLQGNTEAFF.

This clone was counted a few times. The chain links TRBV4-1 to TRBJ2-7; D remains ambiguous. V was cut by 1 base and J by 2 bases, with 6 bases left in between. Germline V lookup: CDR1 MGHRA, CDR2 YSYEKL. This CDR3 comprises 13 residues. CDR3 loop: CASSQGITYEQYF. CDR3 in DNA: TGCGCCAGCAGCCAAGGGATCACCTACGAGCAGTACTTC.

This sequence joins TRBV19 and TRBJ1-1, with TRBD1 matching over 9 bases. Per germline, CDR1 LNHDA and CDR2 SQIVND (reference sequence). CDR3 length: 14 amino acids. Trimming cost V 6 bases and J 5 bases; bases outside gene matches: 7. CDR3 DNA sequence: TGTGCCAGTAGGCTACAGGGGGCGAGGACTGAAGCTTTCTTT. Translated, it gives CASRLQGARTEAFF.

The chain couples TRBV28 to TRBJ1-6; 10 bases are a match to TRBD1. Trimming cost V 5 bases and J 6 bases; bases outside gene matches: 4. The CDR3 contains 15 residues. Per germline, CDR1 MDHEN and CDR2 SYDVKM. CDR3 bases: TGTGCCAGCAGTCAAGGGGACAGGGGTAATTCACCCCTCCACTTT. Translation gives CASSQGDRGNSPLHF.

The CDR3 DNA reads TGCGCCAGCTGCCCCGGGAGTGGTAGCGGTTCCTACGAGCAGTACTTC. It yields the protein CASCPGSGSGSYEQYF. The J gene is TRBJ2-7, the V gene TRBV10-2, with D tentatively TRBD2 (6 bases). Trimming removed 8 bases at V and 1 base at J, with 21 bases between. The CDR3 loop spans 16 amino acids. Germline values: CDR1 WSHSY, CDR2 SAAADI.

J is TRBJ1-1 and V is TRBV27; D call uncertain. Germline CDR1 MNHEY, CDR2 SMNVEV (reference sequence). The CDR3 runs 14 residues. Trimming shortened V by 5 bases and J by 1 base, and 11 bases separated the two germline ends. This CDR3 is CASSPWTRNTEAFF. In DNA, the CDR3 is TGTGCCAGCAGTCCCTGGACTCGGAACACTGAAGCTTTCTTT.